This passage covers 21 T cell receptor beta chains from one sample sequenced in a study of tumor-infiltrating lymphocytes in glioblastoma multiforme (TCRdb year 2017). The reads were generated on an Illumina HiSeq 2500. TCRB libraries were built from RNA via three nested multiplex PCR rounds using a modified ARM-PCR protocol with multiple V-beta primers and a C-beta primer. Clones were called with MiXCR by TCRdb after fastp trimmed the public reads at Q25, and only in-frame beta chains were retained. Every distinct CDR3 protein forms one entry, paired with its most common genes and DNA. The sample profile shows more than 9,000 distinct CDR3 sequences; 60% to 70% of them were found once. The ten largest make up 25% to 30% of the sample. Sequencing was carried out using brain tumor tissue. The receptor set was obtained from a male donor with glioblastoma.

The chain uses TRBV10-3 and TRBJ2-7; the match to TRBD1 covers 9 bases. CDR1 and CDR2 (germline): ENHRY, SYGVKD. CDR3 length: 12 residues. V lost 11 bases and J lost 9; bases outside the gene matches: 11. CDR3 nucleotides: TGTGCCGTTAGTGAGTCGGGACAGGGGCAGTACTTC. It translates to CAVSESGQGQYF.

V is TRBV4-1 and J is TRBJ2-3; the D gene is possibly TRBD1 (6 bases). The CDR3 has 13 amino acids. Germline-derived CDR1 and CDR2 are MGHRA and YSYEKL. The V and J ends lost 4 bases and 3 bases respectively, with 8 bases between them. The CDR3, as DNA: TGCGCCAGCAGCCTGGACAGAACAGATACGCAGTATTTT. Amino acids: CASSLDRTDTQYF.

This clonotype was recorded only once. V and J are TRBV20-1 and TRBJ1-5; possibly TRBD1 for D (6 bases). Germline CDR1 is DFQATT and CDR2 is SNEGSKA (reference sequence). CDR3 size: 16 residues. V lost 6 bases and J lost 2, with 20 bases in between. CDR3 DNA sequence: TGCAGTGCCACTCCTGAGGGGGGAGTAGGCAATCAGCCCCAGCATTTT. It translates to CSATPEGGVGNQPQHF.

CDR3 region: CASSLFMFEAFF. The CDR3 nucleotides are TGTGCCAGCAGCTTATTTATGTTTGAAGCTTTCTTT. J is TRBJ1-1 and V is TRBV11-2; no definite D call. This CDR3 spans 12 amino acids. V gave up 2 bases and J gave up 7 bases, with 8 bases separating them. Looked up from germline, CDR1 is SGHAT and CDR2 is FQNNGV.

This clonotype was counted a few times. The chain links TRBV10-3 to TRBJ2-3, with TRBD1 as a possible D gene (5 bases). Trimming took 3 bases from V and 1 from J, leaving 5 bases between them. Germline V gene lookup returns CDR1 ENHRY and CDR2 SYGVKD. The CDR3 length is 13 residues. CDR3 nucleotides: TGTGCCATCAGTGAACAGGGCACAGATACGCAGTATTTT. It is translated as CAISEQGTDTQYF.

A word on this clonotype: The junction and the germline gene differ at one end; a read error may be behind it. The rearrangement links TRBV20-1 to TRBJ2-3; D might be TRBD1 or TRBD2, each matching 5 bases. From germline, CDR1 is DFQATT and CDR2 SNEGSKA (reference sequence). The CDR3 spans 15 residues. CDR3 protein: CSAQRIGTTLNTQYF. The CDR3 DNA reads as TGTAGTGCCCAACGGATAGGGACGACCCTTAATACGCAGTATTTT.

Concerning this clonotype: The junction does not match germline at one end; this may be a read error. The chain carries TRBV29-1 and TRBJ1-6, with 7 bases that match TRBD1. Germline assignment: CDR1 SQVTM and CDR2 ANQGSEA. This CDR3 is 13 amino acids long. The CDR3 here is CSATRDRESPLHF. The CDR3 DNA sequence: TGCAGCGCTACCAGGGACAGAGAATCACCTCTCCACTTT.

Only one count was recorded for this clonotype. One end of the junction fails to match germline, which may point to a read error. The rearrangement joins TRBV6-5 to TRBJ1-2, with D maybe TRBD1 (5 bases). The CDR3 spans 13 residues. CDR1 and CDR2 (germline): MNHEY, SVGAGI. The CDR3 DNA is TGTGCCAGTTCCCGGGCAGGAGGGGTTGGCTGCACCTTC. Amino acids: CASSRAGGVGCTF.

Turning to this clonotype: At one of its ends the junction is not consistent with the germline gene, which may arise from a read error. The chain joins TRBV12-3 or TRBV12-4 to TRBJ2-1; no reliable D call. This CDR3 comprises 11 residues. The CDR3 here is CVSTLYIEQFF. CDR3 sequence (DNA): TGTGTCAGCACCCTGTACATTGAGCAGTTCTTC.

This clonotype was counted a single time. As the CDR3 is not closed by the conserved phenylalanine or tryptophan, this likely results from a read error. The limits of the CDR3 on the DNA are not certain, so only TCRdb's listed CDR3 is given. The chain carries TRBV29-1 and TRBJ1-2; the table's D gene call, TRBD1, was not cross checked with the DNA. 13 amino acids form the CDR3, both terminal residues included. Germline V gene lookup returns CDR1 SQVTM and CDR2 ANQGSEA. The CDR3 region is CSVEEGTGGKDTY.

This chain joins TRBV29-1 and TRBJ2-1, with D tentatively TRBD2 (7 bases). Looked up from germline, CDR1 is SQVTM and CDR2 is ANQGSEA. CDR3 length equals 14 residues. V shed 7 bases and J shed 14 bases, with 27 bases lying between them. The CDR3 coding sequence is TGCAGCGGGAATTGGGGGGGCTCCTATAATGATGAGTTCTTC. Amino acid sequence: CSGNWGGSYNDEFF.

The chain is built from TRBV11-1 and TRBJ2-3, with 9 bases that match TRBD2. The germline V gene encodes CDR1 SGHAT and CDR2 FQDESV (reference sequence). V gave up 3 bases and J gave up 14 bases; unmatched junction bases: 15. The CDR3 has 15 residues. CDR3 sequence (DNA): TGTGCCAGCAGCTTGACTAGCGGTCCCACAGATACACGGTATTTT. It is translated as CASSLTSGPTDTRYF.

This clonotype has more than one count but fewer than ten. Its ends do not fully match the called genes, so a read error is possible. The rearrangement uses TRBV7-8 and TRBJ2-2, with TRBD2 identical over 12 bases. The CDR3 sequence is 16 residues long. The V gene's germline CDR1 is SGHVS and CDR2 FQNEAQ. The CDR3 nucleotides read TGTGCCGGCAGCCGGACTAGCGGGATGGCGTCCGGGGAGCTGTTTTTT. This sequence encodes CAGSRTSGMASGELFF. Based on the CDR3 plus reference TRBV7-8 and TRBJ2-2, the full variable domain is GAGVSQSPRYKVAKRGQDVALRCDPISGHVSLFWYQQALGQGPEFLTYFQNEAQLDKSGLPSDRFFAERPEGSVSTLKIQRTQQEDSAVYLCAGSRTSGMASGELFFGEGSRLTVL.

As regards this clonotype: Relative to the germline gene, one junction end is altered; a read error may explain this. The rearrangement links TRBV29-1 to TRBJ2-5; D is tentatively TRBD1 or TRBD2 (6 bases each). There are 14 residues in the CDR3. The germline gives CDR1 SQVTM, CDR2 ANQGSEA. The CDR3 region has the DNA TGTAGCGGCTGGACACTCCTTAGGGGGAAGACCCAGCACTTC. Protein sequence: CSGWTLLRGKTQHF.

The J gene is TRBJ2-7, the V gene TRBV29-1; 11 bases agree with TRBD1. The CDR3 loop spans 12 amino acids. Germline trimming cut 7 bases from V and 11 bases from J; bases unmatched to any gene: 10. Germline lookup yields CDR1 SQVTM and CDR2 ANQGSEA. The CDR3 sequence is CSARTGGLEEYF. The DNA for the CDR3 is TGCAGCGCCCGGACAGGGGGCTTGGAGGAGTACTTC.

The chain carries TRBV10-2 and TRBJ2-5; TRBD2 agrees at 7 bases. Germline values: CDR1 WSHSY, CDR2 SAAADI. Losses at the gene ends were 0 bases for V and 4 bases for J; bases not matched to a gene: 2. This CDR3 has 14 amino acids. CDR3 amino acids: CASSESTSTETQYF. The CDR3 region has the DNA TGCGCCAGCAGTGAGTCGACTAGCACAGAGACCCAGTACTTC.

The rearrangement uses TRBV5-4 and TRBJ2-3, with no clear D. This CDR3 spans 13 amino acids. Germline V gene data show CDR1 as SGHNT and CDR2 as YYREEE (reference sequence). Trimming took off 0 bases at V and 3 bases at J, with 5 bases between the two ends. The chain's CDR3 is CASSLAGTDTQYF. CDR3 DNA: TGTGCCAGCAGCTTGGCTGGTACAGATACGCAGTATTTT.

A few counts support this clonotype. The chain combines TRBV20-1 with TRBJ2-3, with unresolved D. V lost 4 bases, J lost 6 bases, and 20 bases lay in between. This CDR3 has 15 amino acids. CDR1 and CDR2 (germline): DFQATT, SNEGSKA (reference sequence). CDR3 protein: CSATPSGVATDTQYF. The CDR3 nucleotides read TGCAGTGCTACCCCCAGTGGCGTTGCCACGGATACGCAGTATTTT.

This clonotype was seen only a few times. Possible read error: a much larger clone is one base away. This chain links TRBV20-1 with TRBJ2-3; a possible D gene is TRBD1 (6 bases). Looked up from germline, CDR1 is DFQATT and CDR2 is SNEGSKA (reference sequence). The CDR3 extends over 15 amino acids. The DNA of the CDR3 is TGCGGTGCTAGGTCCAGGGGAAGGAGCACAGATACGCGGTATTTT. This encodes CGARSRGRSTDTRYF.

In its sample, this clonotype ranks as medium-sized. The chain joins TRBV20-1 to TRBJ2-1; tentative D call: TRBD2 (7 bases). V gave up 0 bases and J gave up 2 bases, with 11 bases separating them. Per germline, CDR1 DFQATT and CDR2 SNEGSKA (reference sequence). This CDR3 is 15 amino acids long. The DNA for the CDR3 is TGCAGTGCTAGAGATGCGCGGGGGCCCTACAATGAGCAGTTCTTC. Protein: CSARDARGPYNEQFF.

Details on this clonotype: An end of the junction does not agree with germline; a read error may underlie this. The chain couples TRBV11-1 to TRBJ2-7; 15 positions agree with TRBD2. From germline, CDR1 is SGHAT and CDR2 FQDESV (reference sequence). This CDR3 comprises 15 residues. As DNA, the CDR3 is TGTGCCAGCAGCAGGACTAGCGGGAGGGACAACGAGCATTACTTC. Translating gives CASSRTSGRDNEHYF. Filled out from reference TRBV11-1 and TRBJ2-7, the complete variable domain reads EAEVAQSPRYKITEKSQAVAFWCDPISGHATLYWYRQILGQGPELLVQFQDESVVDDSQLPKDRFSAERLKGVDSTLKIQPAELGDSAMYLCASSRTSGRDNEHYFGPGTRLTVT.